The rows below give T cell receptor beta chains drawn from one sample of a study of blood T cells in healthy people across ages. TCRdb reprocessed the 5' RACE reads with MiXCR, giving one entry per CDR3 protein. Altogether some 1,800,000 distinct CDR3 sequences are present, around 40% being singletons, with the ten largest covering 23%. The sample was blood. The receptors originated from a human donor in good health. Both conserved end residues are part of each CDR3. D genes are given only for firm matches. Not every row has a clone size; where given, it reads once, few, many or a size class.

abundance	v_gene	j_gene	d_gene	CDR3aa	CDR3nt
.	TRBV20-1	TRBJ2-3	TRBD2	CSASDLAGSDTQYF	TGCAGTGCGTCTGACTTAGCGGGATCCGATACGCAGTATTTT
.	TRBV7-8	TRBJ2-1	TRBD2	CASSPPGLANNEQFF	TGTGCCAGCAGCCCTCCCGGACTAGCGAACAATGAGCAGTTCTTC
.	TRBV6-5	TRBJ1-2	TRBD1	CASSWTGGGGGYTF	TGTGCCAGCAGTTGGACAGGGGGGGGCGGTGGCTACACCTTC
few	TRBV5-1	TRBJ2-3	.	CASRDRESSTDTQYF	TGCGCCAGCAGGGATAGAGAGAGTAGCACAGATACGCAGTATTTT
many	TRBV29-1	TRBJ2-6	.	CSVKDSGANVLTF	TGCAGCGTTAAAGACTCTGGGGCCAACGTCCTGACTTTC
.	TRBV7-6	TRBJ2-1	.	CASSLGSGSEQFF	TGTGCCAGCAGCTTAGGCTCGGGAAGTGAGCAGTTCTTC
.	TRBV11-3	TRBJ1-4	.	CASSPSTTSEKLFF	TGTGCCAGCAGCCCATCGACAACTAGTGAAAAACTGTTTTTT
.	TRBV6-5	TRBJ1-5	.	CASSYTANSNQPQHF	TGTGCCAGCAGTTACACGGCTAATAGCAATCAGCCCCAGCATTTT
.	TRBV20-1	TRBJ1-5	.	CSARDKLSSRFNQPQHF	TGCAGTGCTAGGGACAAACTCTCGTCCCGATTCAATCAGCCCCAGCATTTT
.	TRBV6-2/TRBV6-3	TRBJ2-7	TRBD1	CATSGTGVYNEQYF	TGTGCCACTTCCGGGACAGGAGTATACAATGAGCAGTACTTC
.	TRBV4-3	TRBJ2-7	TRBD1	CASSQDTGVDEQYF	TGCGCCAGCAGCCAAGATACAGGGGTCGACGAGCAGTACTTC
once	TRBV21-1	TRBJ2-5	.	CASTRQGWAETQYF	TGTGCCAGCACCCGACAGGGGTGGGCAGAGACCCAGTACTTC
.	TRBV18	TRBJ2-3	TRBD2	CASSPSGLAGPTDTQYF	TGTGCCAGCTCACCATCCGGACTAGCGGGACCCACAGATACGCAGTATTTT
.	TRBV20-1	TRBJ1-5	TRBD1	CSASPQGAQPQHF	TGCAGTGCTAGTCCTCAGGGGGCACAGCCCCAGCATTTT
.	TRBV15	TRBJ2-1	.	CATSRNLGTGGNEQFF	TGTGCCACCAGCAGAAACTTGGGTACCGGGGGCAATGAGCAGTTCTTC
.	TRBV7-8	TRBJ1-2	.	CASSLVSAGFYGYTF	TGTGCCAGCAGCTTAGTGTCCGCGGGTTTCTATGGCTACACCTTC
.	TRBV12-3/TRBV12-4	TRBJ2-3	TRBD1	CASSTRTGASTDTQYF	TGTGCCAGCAGTACCCGGACAGGGGCGAGCACAGATACGCAGTATTTT
.	TRBV9	TRBJ2-3	.	CASSVSGGDTQYF	TGTGCCAGCAGCGTTAGCGGTGGGGATACGCAGTATTTT
.	TRBV10-3	TRBJ2-3	.	CAISESTVSADTQYF	TGTGCCATCAGTGAGTCTACGGTTAGCGCAGATACGCAGTATTTT
.	TRBV30	TRBJ2-7	TRBD1	CALTGAYEQYF	TGTGCCTTGACAGGGGCTTACGAGCAGTACTTC
few	TRBV6-2/TRBV6-3	TRBJ2-7	TRBD2	CASSLAGGIGEQYF	TGTGCCAGCAGCCTAGCGGGGGGGATCGGCGAGCAGTACTTC
.	TRBV27	TRBJ2-7	.	CASSFSTVNEQYF	TGTGCCAGCAGTTTTTCGACAGTTAACGAGCAGTACTTC
few	TRBV7-9	TRBJ1-2	TRBD1	CASSIGQDLHGYTF	TGTGCCAGCAGCATAGGACAGGACTTACATGGCTACACCTTC
.	TRBV5-4	TRBJ2-3	.	CASSLVSYDTQYF	TGTGCCAGCAGCTTGGTATCATACGATACGCAGTATTTT
.	TRBV20-1	TRBJ2-1	TRBD2	CSARDGRGVHNERFF	TGCAGTGCTAGAGATGGGCGGGGGGTGCATAATGAGCGGTTCTTC
.	TRBV6-6	TRBJ1-1	.	CASSYLQISTNTEAFF	TGTGCCAGCAGTTACCTGCAGATCTCAACGAACACTGAAGCTTTCTTT
.	TRBV6-2/TRBV6-3	TRBJ2-1	TRBD2	CASSLSGGRNEQFF	TGTGCCAGCAGTTTATCCGGCGGGAGAAATGAGCAGTTCTTC
.	TRBV5-5	TRBJ2-7	TRBD1	CASRQDRDVTYEQYF	TGTGCCAGCAGACAAGACAGGGATGTGACTTACGAGCAGTACTTC
few	TRBV20-1	TRBJ2-7	TRBD2	CSARVGTSGSYEQYF	TGCAGTGCTAGAGTTGGGACTAGCGGATCCTACGAGCAGTACTTC
.	TRBV5-1	TRBJ1-2	TRBD1	CASSTTGGSHGYTF	TGCGCCAGCAGCACGACAGGGGGCAGCCATGGCTACACCTTC
.	TRBV18	TRBJ1-1	.	CASSPELQGSGTEAFF	TGTGCCAGCTCACCAGAGCTACAGGGATCCGGGACTGAAGCTTTCTTT
once	TRBV4-3	TRBJ2-1	TRBD1	CASSHNRGPIEERQFF	TGCGCCAGCAGCCATAACAGGGGCCCCATAGAAGAAAGGCAGTTCTTC
.	TRBV20-1	TRBJ2-3	.	CSASKGTSTDTQYF	TGCAGTGCCAGTAAAGGGACTAGCACAGATACGCAGTATTTT
once	TRBV10-3	TRBJ2-3	TRBD2	CAISVSGVGDTQYF	TGTGCCATCAGTGTGAGCGGGGTGGGAGATACGCAGTATTTT
.	TRBV6-5	TRBJ1-5	.	CASSYSRGAVGRPQHF	TGTGCCAGCAGTTACTCTCGGGGGGCGGTGGGCCGGCCCCAGCATTTT
.	TRBV27	TRBJ2-7	TRBD2	CASSPSGGGESGEQYF	TGTGCCAGCAGTCCCTCCGGCGGGGGGGAATCGGGCGAGCAGTACTTC
few	TRBV29-1	TRBJ1-2	.	CSVRERTYGYTF	TGCAGCGTGAGGGAGCGGACCTATGGCTACACCTTC
few	TRBV15	TRBJ2-7	.	CATSRGRRDEQYF	TGTGCCACCAGCAGGGGGAGGAGGGACGAGCAGTACTTC
once	TRBV20-1	TRBJ2-2	.	CSARDQAFGELFF	TGCAGTGCTAGAGATCAAGCGTTCGGGGAGCTGTTTTTT
once	TRBV2	TRBJ1-2	TRBD1	CAGSRDRINYGYTF	TGTGCCGGCAGTCGGGACAGGATTAACTATGGCTACACCTTC
.	TRBV12-3/TRBV12-4	TRBJ2-3	TRBD2	CASNPTGTSGDTQYF	TGTGCCAGCAATCCAACCGGGACTAGTGGAGATACGCAGTATTTT
.	TRBV4-2	TRBJ1-6	.	CASSQATDSPLHF	TGTGCCAGCAGCCAAGCGACAGACTCACCCCTCCACTTT
few	TRBV7-9	TRBJ1-1	.	CASSLELLLQREMNTEAFF	TGTGCCAGCAGCTTAGAGCTTTTACTCCAGCGCGAGATGAACACTGAAGCTTTCTTT
few	TRBV7-2	TRBJ2-1	TRBD2	CASSLSSGNLNEQFF	TGTGCCAGCAGCTTATCTAGCGGGAACCTCAATGAGCAGTTCTTC
.	TRBV20-1	TRBJ1-1	.	CSARHREAFF	TGCAGTGCCCGACACAGGGAAGCTTTCTTT
.	TRBV28	TRBJ2-1	.	CATLRVAYNEQFF	TGTGCCACTCTGAGGGTGGCCTACAATGAGCAGTTCTTC
.	TRBV27	TRBJ2-2	TRBD1	CASSLRQGGELFF	TGTGCCAGCAGTTTACGACAGGGCGGGGAGCTGTTTTTT
.	TRBV7-7	TRBJ2-7	.	CASSKGPEGSYEQYF	TGTGCTAGCAGTAAGGGACCTGAAGGATCCTACGAGCAGTACTTC
.	TRBV20-1	TRBJ1-1	TRBD1	CSAGPPPGQPEPTEAFF	TGCAGTGCTGGCCCCCCACCGGGACAGCCAGAGCCTACTGAAGCTTTCTTT
.	TRBV7-2	TRBJ1-2	.	CASSYRSGQNYGYTF	TGTGCCAGCAGCTATCGGTCAGGGCAGAACTATGGCTACACCTTC
.	TRBV20-1	TRBJ2-1	TRBD1	CSASGTGWGDEQFF	TGCAGTGCTTCCGGGACAGGGTGGGGGGATGAGCAGTTCTTC
.	TRBV7-3	TRBJ2-7	.	CASSWGRAPYEQYF	TGTGCCAGCAGCTGGGGCAGGGCGCCCTACGAGCAGTACTTC
.	TRBV6-1	TRBJ1-5	.	CASSGDTPRPQHF	TGTGCCAGCAGTGGAGACACGCCTCGGCCCCAGCATTTT
few	TRBV20-1	TRBJ2-2	.	CSAGDSRTGELFF	TGCAGTGCTGGGGACTCCCGAACCGGGGAGCTGTTTTTT
.	TRBV7-2	TRBJ2-7	.	CASSRRQASSYEQYF	TGTGCCAGCAGCCGACGACAGGCCAGCTCCTACGAGCAGTACTTC
.	TRBV6-2/TRBV6-3	TRBJ2-4	.	CASSRPPGHNNEQYF	TGTGCCAGCAGTAGACCTCCGGGACACAACAATGAGCAGTACTTC
once	TRBV4-3	TRBJ2-6	.	CASSPDDADGSGANVLTF	TGCGCCAGCAGCCCCGACGACGCGGACGGCTCTGGGGCCAACGTCCTGACTTTC
.	TRBV4-2	TRBJ1-4	TRBD1	CASSQADRLNEKLFF	TGTGCCAGCAGCCAGGCGGACAGGCTTAATGAAAAACTGTTTTTT